Listed here are 25 T cell receptor beta chains from one sample, sequenced in a study of radiation and T cells in renal cell carcinoma. Sequencing was performed with immunoSEQ multiplex PCR; in TCRdb, only in-frame clones are kept and a portion is missing. The sample consists of about 78,000 clones, 89% of them appearing once. Sample time point: blood 4 weeks post-SBRT, at nephrectomy. Treatment here: 15 Gy SBRT to primary tumor, nephrectomy 4 weeks later. This specimen was blood, taken from a patient whose treatment included radiotherapy and nephrectomy. The receptors were sampled from a woman in her seventies with renal cell carcinoma.

The chain combines TRBV28 with TRBJ1-5, with 9 bases that match TRBD1. The V and J ends lost 6 bases and 6 bases, in that order; junction bases with no gene match: 6. The CDR3 length is 14 residues. CDR1 MDHEN and CDR2 SYDVKM come from the germline V gene. The CDR3 DNA reads TGTGCCAGCAGCCAACAGGGGGCGGGTCAGCCCCAGCATTTT. Its protein is CASSQQGAGQPQHF.

The chain recombines TRBV19 with TRBJ2-5; the match to TRBD2 covers 10 bases. Unmatched junction bases numbered 5, after V lost 5 bases and J lost 2 bases. Germline V lookup: CDR1 LNHDA, CDR2 SQIVND (reference sequence). The length of the CDR3 is 15 residues. CDR3 nucleotides: TGTGCCAGTAGTTCCAGCGGGGGGGGGCAAGAGACCCAGTACTTC. It specifies CASSSSGGGQETQYF.

This clone showed up just once. CDR3 sequence reads: CASSLGGAGIGNTEAFF. The CDR3 DNA is TGTGCCAGCAGCTTGGGGGGGGCAGGGATAGGGAACACTGAAGCTTTCTTT. The chain recombines TRBV5-4 with TRBJ1-1, with D possibly matching TRBD1 (6 bases). The CDR3 is made up of 17 amino acids. Germline CDR1 SGHNT, CDR2 YYREEE (reference sequence). V was shortened by 0 bases and J by 1 base, with 16 bases between the two germline ends.

This chain connects TRBV4-2 to TRBJ1-5; D gene ambiguous. Trimming stripped 0 bases from V and 0 bases from J, with 9 bases between. The CDR3 totals 16 residues. Germline V CDR1 and CDR2: LGHNA, YNFKEQ. Here the CDR3 reads CASSQDPGNSNQPQHF. Written as DNA, the CDR3 is TGTGCCAGCAGCCAAGATCCGGGGAATAGCAATCAGCCCCAGCATTTT.

Comment on this clone: One end of the junction does not line up with germline, which may come from a read error. The chain recombines TRBV7-7 with TRBJ2-2; no clear D gene. CDR3 length equals 14 residues. Germline values: CDR1 SSHAT, CDR2 FNYEAQ (reference sequence). CDR3 sequence (DNA): TGTGCTAGCAGCTTAGCCTCGATCACCGGGGAGCTGTTTTTT. This translates into CASSLASITGELFF.

In regard to this clone: A junction boundary mismatches the germline segment, possibly from a read error. The chain combines TRBV7-7 with TRBJ2-3; D perhaps matches TRBD2 (6 bases). The CDR3 totals 15 residues. The germline V gene encodes CDR1 SSHAT and CDR2 FNYEAQ (reference sequence). CDR3 loop: CASSRDSRPTDTQYF. The CDR3 DNA reads as TGTGCTAGCAGCCGGGACTCCCGACCCACAGATACGCAGTATTTT.

J is TRBJ1-6 and V is TRBV6-1, with D possibly TRBD1 on 6 matching bases. Germline values: CDR1 MNHNS, CDR2 SASEGT. The CDR3 consists of 15 residues. V was shortened by 4 bases and J by 5 bases, with 12 bases between the two germline ends. The CDR3 is CASSGAGADNSPLHF. The CDR3 DNA sequence: TGTGCCAGCAGTGGGGCAGGGGCCGATAATTCACCCCTCCACTTT.

V and J are TRBV5-5 and TRBJ2-5, with 10 bases matching TRBD1. The CDR3 covers 14 residues. CDR1 and CDR2 from the germline V gene are SGHKS and YYEKEE (reference sequence). The junction had 4 bases not matched to a gene; V was cut back by 4 bases and J by 4 bases. In DNA, the CDR3 is TGTGCCAGCAGCCGGGACAGGGGTCGAGAGACCCAGTACTTC. Its protein product is CASSRDRGRETQYF.

V usage is TRBV11-2 and J usage is TRBJ2-5; D uncertain. CDR3 length: 15 residues. Germline loops: CDR1 SGHAT, CDR2 FQNNGV. Trimming removed 0 bases from V and 1 base from J, with 9 bases in between. In DNA form, the CDR3 reads TGTGCCAGCAGCTTAGAACGTAGAACCCAAGAGACCCAGTACTTC. It specifies CASSLERRTQETQYF.

In its sample, this clone was seen a few times. This rearrangement joins TRBV7-2 to TRBJ1-3; D is possibly TRBD1 (6 bases). Germline assignment: CDR1 SGHTA and CDR2 FQGNSA. The length of the CDR3 is 15 residues. V was trimmed by 5 bases and J by 8 bases, leaving 19 bases between them. The CDR3 region is CASSQQGPVGDTIYF. Written as DNA, the CDR3 is TGTGCCAGCAGCCAACAGGGTCCCGTGGGGGACACCATATATTTT.

The CDR3 DNA reads TGCGCCAGCAGCCAAGGCGCAGGGCGGACGGCCGGGGAGCTGTTTTTT. The encoded protein is CASSQGAGRTAGELFF. The V and J genes are TRBV4-3 and TRBJ2-2; possible D gene TRBD1, 5 bases. Trimming removed 1 base at V and 6 bases at J, with 15 bases between. The CDR3 loop spans 16 amino acids. Per germline, CDR1 LGHNA and CDR2 YSLEER.

The rearrangement joins TRBV19 to TRBJ1-4; D gene uncertain. The V gene's germline CDR1 is LNHDA and CDR2 SQIVND (reference sequence). The V gene lost 4 bases and the J gene lost 3 bases, with 9 bases spanning the gap. This CDR3 comprises 14 residues. This CDR3 is CASSNEGSNEKLFF. CDR3 DNA: TGTGCCAGTAGTAATGAAGGCTCTAATGAAAAACTGTTTTTT.

This sequence joins TRBV7-2 and TRBJ2-1; TRBD2 matches 8 bases. Germline V gives CDR1 SGHTA, CDR2 FQGNSA. Trimming cost V 2 bases and J 3 bases; bases outside gene matches: 3. This CDR3 contains 15 residues. The CDR3 nucleotides are TGTGCCAGCAGCTTAAGACTAGCGAACTACAATGAGCAGTTCTTC. The encoded protein is CASSLRLANYNEQFF. The whole variable domain, remainder taken from reference TRBV7-2 and TRBJ2-1, is GAGVSQSPSNKVTEKGKDVELRCDPISGHTALYWYRQSLGQGLEFLIYFQGNSAPDKSGLPSDRFSAERTGGSVSTLTIQRTQQEDSAVYLCASSLRLANYNEQFFGPGTRLTVL.

The V call is TRBV5-1, the J call TRBJ2-3; 8 bases are shared with TRBD1. The V gene end was trimmed by 4 bases and the J gene end by 0 bases; junction bases not matched to a gene: 4. CDR3 length: 15 amino acids. Germline CDR1 is SGHRS and CDR2 is YFSETQ. The CDR3 spells CASSPRTGSTDTQYF. CDR3 sequence (DNA): TGCGCCAGCAGCCCTCGGACAGGGAGCACAGATACGCAGTATTTT.

Comments on this clone: The same CDR3 can be traced to other DNA sequences in this sample. The J gene is TRBJ1-1, the V gene TRBV11-2; no clear D. Germline loops: CDR1 SGHAT, CDR2 FQNNGV. Between the trimmed V and J ends, which lost 2 bases and 8 bases, there was a span of 12 bases. CDR3 length: 13 residues. CDR3 residues: CASSLIGVAEAFF. The CDR3 coding sequence is TGTGCCAGCAGCTTAATCGGGGTAGCCGAAGCTTTCTTT.

A word on this clone: No conserved phenylalanine or tryptophan is present at the end of the CDR3, so a read error is the likely explanation. The DNA is omitted, as the CDR3 cannot be located on it reliably, and the CDR3 follows TCRdb's listing. The chain couples TRBV28 to TRBJ2-7. Germline V lookup: CDR1 MDHEN, CDR2 SYDVKM. The CDR3 is 10 amino acids long, termini counted. The CDR3 loop is CASSFRGTPG.

The DNA of the CDR3 is TGCGCCAGCAGCTTGGCGGTTCGGGGGAACACTGAAGCTTTCTTT. Translating gives CASSLAVRGNTEAFF. The chain employs TRBV5-1 and TRBJ1-1; D unresolved. V dropped 0 bases and J dropped 1 base, with 10 bases sitting between them. This CDR3 has 15 amino acids. Germline-derived CDR1 and CDR2 are SGHRS and YFSETQ.

This sequence joins TRBV4-1 and TRBJ2-2; D is undetermined. The germline V gene has CDR1 MGHRA and CDR2 YSYEKL. This CDR3 is 14 amino acids long. The V end lost 0 bases, the J end lost 1 base, and 3 bases lay between the germline ends. The CDR3 is CASSQDRNTGELFF. As DNA, the CDR3 is TGCGCCAGCAGCCAAGATAGGAACACCGGGGAGCTGTTTTTT.

The count of this clone is one. The chain carries TRBV6-1 and TRBJ1-5; D perhaps matches TRBD1 (5 bases). The CDR3 loop spans 15 amino acids. Germline V gene lookup returns CDR1 MNHNS and CDR2 SASEGT. V dropped 7 bases and J dropped 4 bases, with 17 bases sitting between them. For the CDR3, the DNA is TGTGCCAGCATCCCGCCGGCGGGACGTAATCAGCCCCAGCATTTT. It translates to CASIPPAGRNQPQHF.

The chain employs TRBV9 and TRBJ1-4; D may be TRBD1 (5 bases). Trimming stripped 2 bases from V and 0 bases from J, with 8 bases between. Germline V CDR1 and CDR2: SGDLS, YYNGEE. This CDR3 region has 15 residues. The CDR3 loop reads CASSVGDATNEKLFF. The CDR3 DNA is TGTGCCAGCAGCGTGGGGGATGCAACTAATGAAAAACTGTTTTTT.

The chain recombines TRBV5-1 with TRBJ2-3; D not resolved. V lost 4 bases and J lost 0, with 12 bases in between. CDR1 SGHRS and CDR2 YFSETQ come from the germline V gene. The CDR3 runs 15 residues. The CDR3: CASSPNARSTDTQYF. CDR3 DNA sequence: TGCGCCAGCAGCCCGAACGCACGGAGCACAGATACGCAGTATTTT.

The genes are TRBV6-1 and TRBJ1-1; D remains ambiguous. V gave up 3 bases and J gave up 1 base, with 6 bases separating them. Looked up from germline, CDR1 is MNHNS and CDR2 is SASEGT. The CDR3 totals 13 residues. The CDR3 DNA reads TGTGCCAGCAGTGATATACCGAACACTGAAGCTTTCTTT. Protein sequence: CASSDIPNTEAFF.

V is TRBV5-4 and J is TRBJ2-6; D gene ambiguous. Germline values: CDR1 SGHNT, CDR2 YYREEE (reference sequence). Deletions cut 0 bases from V and 2 bases from J, with 6 bases between. There are 15 residues in the CDR3. CDR3 DNA: TGTGCCAGCAGCTTGGGAAATGCTGGGGCCAACGTCCTGACTTTC. This encodes CASSLGNAGANVLTF.

This clone was recorded only once. The chain is built from TRBV19 and TRBJ1-1; D uncertain. Deletions cut 4 bases from V and 4 bases from J, with 7 bases between. The length of the CDR3 is 12 residues. Germline V lookup: CDR1 LNHDA, CDR2 SQIVND (reference sequence). The CDR3 protein is CASSNWGTEAFF. The CDR3 DNA sequence: TGTGCCAGTAGTAACTGGGGCACTGAAGCTTTCTTT. Drawing the rest from reference TRBV19 and TRBJ1-1, the complete variable domain is DGGITQSPKYLFRKEGQNVTLSCEQNLNHDAMYWYRQDPGQGLRLIYYSQIVNDFQKGDIAEGYSVSREKKESFPLTVTSAQKNPTAFYLCASSNWGTEAFFGQGTRLTVV.

This chain links TRBV5-1 with TRBJ2-5; 12 nucleotides agree with TRBD2. Germline values: CDR1 SGHRS, CDR2 YFSETQ. The CDR3 has 17 residues. V lost 2 bases to trimming and J lost 9 bases; unmatched junction nucleotides: 14. The CDR3 spells CASSLGLAGSGSGAQYF. The DNA for the CDR3 is TGCGCCAGCAGCTTAGGACTAGCGGGGAGCGGGTCTGGGGCCCAGTACTTC. The full variable domain, rest sourced from reference TRBV5-1 and TRBJ2-5, is KAGVTQTPRYLIKTRGQQVTLSCSPISGHRSVSWYQQTPGQGLQFLFEYFSETQRNKGNFPGRFSGRQFSNSRSEMNVSTLELGDSALYLCASSLGLAGSGSGAQYFGPGTRLLVL.